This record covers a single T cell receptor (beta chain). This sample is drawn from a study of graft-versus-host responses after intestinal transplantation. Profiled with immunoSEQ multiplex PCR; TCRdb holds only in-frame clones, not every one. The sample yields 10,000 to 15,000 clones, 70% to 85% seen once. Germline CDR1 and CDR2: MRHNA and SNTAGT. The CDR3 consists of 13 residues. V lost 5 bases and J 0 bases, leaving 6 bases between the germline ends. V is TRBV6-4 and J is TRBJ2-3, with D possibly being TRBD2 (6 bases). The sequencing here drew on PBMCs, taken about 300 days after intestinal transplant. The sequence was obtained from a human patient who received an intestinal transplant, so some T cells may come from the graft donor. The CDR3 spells CASSSGSTDTQYF. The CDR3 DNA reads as TGTGCCAGCAGTAGCGGGAGCACAGATACGCAGTATTTT.